Listed here are 20 T cell receptor beta chains from one sample, sequenced in a study of blood T cells in healthy people across ages. Then a second PCR, running about 7 to 11 cycles, was carried out with a sample-barcoded 5' primer and a J-beta primer mix. From the 5' RACE reads, TCRdb called clonotypes with MiXCR, one entry per CDR3 protein. The sample contains 920,000 or so distinct CDR3 sequences, 40% to 45% of which appear only once. Material for sequencing was blood. Every receptor here comes from an older woman in good health.

This chain links TRBV5-1 with TRBJ2-1; D is ambiguous. The CDR3 sequence is 12 residues long. From germline, CDR1 is SGHRS and CDR2 YFSETQ. The V and J ends lost 1 base and 8 bases respectively, with 7 bases between them. The CDR3 sequence is CASSLLTDEQFF. In DNA, the CDR3 is TGCGCCAGCAGCTTGTTGACTGATGAGCAGTTCTTC.

The rearrangement links TRBV28 to TRBJ2-3; tentatively, D is TRBD2 (7 bases). The CDR3 length is 17 residues. Trimming pared 5 bases from V and 4 bases from J, leaving 22 bases between. CDR1 MDHEN and CDR2 SYDVKM come from the germline V gene. CDR3 in DNA: TGTGCCAGCAGTCCCACCGCTTGGACTAGGGGGGCAGATACGCAGTATTTT. Translating it yields CASSPTAWTRGADTQYF.

The rearrangement links TRBV21-1 to TRBJ1-6; TRBD1, the D gene given by the table, was not confirmed from the DNA. TRBV21-1 is tagged as a pseudogene. The CDR3 is 17 amino acids. The CDR3 loop is CASKRGVCAAYNSPLHF. The DNA of the CDR3 is TGTGCCAGCAAAAGAGGGGTATGCGCCGCCTATAATTCACCCCTCCACTTT.

A few counts support this clonotype. V and J are TRBV6-1 and TRBJ2-5, with TRBD1 matching 11 bases. The CDR3 is made up of 17 amino acids. V shed 0 bases and J 4 bases; nucleotides not matched to a gene: 7. Germline assignment: CDR1 MNHNS and CDR2 SASEGT. CDR3 sequence reads: CASSEAVGQGARETQYF. CDR3 nucleotides: TGTGCCAGCAGTGAAGCTGTCGGACAGGGGGCACGAGAGACCCAGTACTTC.

This chain uses TRBV6-6 with TRBJ2-1, with 7 bases identical to TRBD2. The CDR3 has 16 amino acids. CDR1 is MNHNY and CDR2 is SVGAGI in the germline V gene (reference sequence). V lost 6 bases to trimming and J lost 15 bases; unmatched junction nucleotides: 23. The CDR3 loop is CASSPIGLAAHDRPFF. The CDR3 DNA sequence: TGTGCCAGCAGCCCTATAGGTCTAGCGGCTCACGACCGTCCGTTCTTC.

The genes are TRBV20-1 and TRBJ2-5, with 14 bases aligning to TRBD2. The J call may not be correct, given that the DNA end is closer to TRBJ2-7. The CDR3 has 13 residues. Germline loops: CDR1 DFQATT, CDR2 SNEGSKA (reference sequence). Written as DNA, the CDR3 is TGCAGTGTCGCGGGACTAGCGGGAGCCGAGCAGTACTTC. Its translation is CSVAGLAGAEQYF.

The V gene is TRBV20-1, the J gene TRBJ2-1; D not certain. The V gene lost 0 bases and the J gene lost 7 bases, with 4 bases spanning the gap. The germline CDR1 and CDR2 sequences are DFQATT and SNEGSKA (reference sequence). The CDR3 is 11 amino acids. DNA of the CDR3: TGCAGTGCTAGAGACTGGAATGAGCAGTTCTTC. Its translation: CSARDWNEQFF.

V usage is TRBV20-1 and J usage is TRBJ2-5; a possible D gene is TRBD1 (6 bases). Judging by the DNA end, TRBJ2-4 fits better; the J call may be wrong. Germline CDR1 reads DFQATT; CDR2 reads SNEGSKA (reference sequence). This CDR3 comprises 14 residues. The CDR3 bases are TGCAGTGCTAGAGATCGAGGGGGAGTGTACATTCAGTACTTC. Translation: CSARDRGGVYIQYF.

Notes on this clonotype: Compared with germline, one end of the junction differs, possibly owing to a read error. The V and J genes are TRBV12-3 or TRBV12-4 and TRBJ2-1, with a possible D match to TRBD1 (6 bases). This CDR3 has 13 amino acids. The CDR3, as DNA: TGTGCCAGCATTGGGGGCCCCCACAATGAACAGTTCTTC. As protein: CASIGGPHNEQFF.

This clonotype was seen more than once but under ten times. The chain recombines TRBV29-1 with TRBJ2-7; D not certain. CDR3 size: 11 residues. Trimming took 5 bases from V and 3 from J, leaving 8 bases between them. Germline assignment: CDR1 SQVTM and CDR2 ANQGSEA. The CDR3 bases are TGCAGCGTTTTGGACGTCTACGAGCAGTACTTC. Protein: CSVLDVYEQYF.

V gene TRBV7-2 combines with J gene TRBJ2-7; 14 nucleotides align to TRBD2. Unmatched junction bases numbered 9, after V lost 3 bases and J lost 8 bases. Germline V gives CDR1 SGHTA, CDR2 FQGNSA. This CDR3 has 16 amino acids. CDR3 DNA sequence: TGTGCCAGCAGCTTCGGACTAGCGGGAGGCCGGGGTAAGCAGTACTTC. It specifies CASSFGLAGGRGKQYF.

Only one count was recorded for this clonotype. This chain connects TRBV20-1 to TRBJ2-2; TRBD1 might be the D (6 bases). With 3 bases removed from V and 5 bases from J, the gap between germline ends came to 10 bases. Germline values: CDR1 DFQATT, CDR2 SNEGSKA (reference sequence). This CDR3 is built from 13 residues. The CDR3: CSARRRGTGELFF. In DNA form, the CDR3 reads TGCAGTGCTAGGCGCAGGGGAACCGGGGAGCTGTTTTTT.

For this clonotype: The junction does not match germline at one end; this may be a read error. The chain couples TRBV12-3 or TRBV12-4 to TRBJ1-6, with D uncertain. The CDR3 covers 16 residues. The CDR3 coding sequence is TGTGCCAGCAGTTTAACTGGTAGCTCCTATAATTCGCCCCCCCACTTT. Encoded protein: CASSLTGSSYNSPPHF.

V gene TRBV7-9 combines with J gene TRBJ2-7, with a tentative D call TRBD2 (5 bases). There are 14 residues in the CDR3. Germline-derived CDR1 and CDR2 are SEHNR and FQNEAQ (reference sequence). V gave up 2 bases and J gave up 0 bases, with 8 bases separating them. The CDR3 loop is CASSLTEASYEQYF. CDR3 DNA sequence: TGTGCCAGCAGCTTAACGGAGGCCTCCTACGAGCAGTACTTC.

This clonotype came up a few times. The chain has TRBV12-3 or TRBV12-4 and TRBJ2-5, with TRBD2 matching over 11 bases. The CDR3 is 17 residues long. Trimming removed 4 bases from V and 2 bases from J; junction bases left unmatched: 9. The CDR3 reads CASSYSRLAGRQETQYF. The CDR3 DNA reads TGTGCCAGCAGTTACTCCCGACTAGCGGGACGGCAAGAGACCCAGTACTTC.

This clonotype was found a few times. The V gene is TRBV20-1, the J gene TRBJ1-5, with unresolved D. This CDR3 region has 15 residues. CDR1 is DFQATT, CDR2 SNEGSKA, per germline (reference sequence). Trimming took off 0 bases at V and 4 bases at J, with 13 bases between the two ends. CDR3 protein: CSARDWTVRNQPQHF. CDR3 sequence (DNA): TGCAGTGCTAGAGATTGGACGGTTAGGAATCAGCCCCAGCATTTT.

This clonotype occurred a few times. This chain links TRBV3-1 with TRBJ2-1; D perhaps matches TRBD1 (5 bases). Germline CDR1 reads LGHDT; CDR2 reads YNNKEL (reference sequence). With 4 bases removed from V and 12 bases from J, the gap between germline ends came to 13 bases. The CDR3 runs to 12 residues. CDR3 in amino acids: CASSLLTGGQFF. In nucleotides, the CDR3 is TGTGCCAGCAGCCTACTAACAGGCGGGCAGTTCTTC.

Only a few counts were recorded for this clonotype. V usage is TRBV10-3 and J usage is TRBJ2-1; D is unclear. V was shortened by 0 bases and J by 9 bases, with 12 bases between the two germline ends. The CDR3 consists of 14 residues. CDR1 and CDR2 from the germline V gene are ENHRY and SYGVKD. The CDR3 DNA sequence: TGTGCCATCAGTGAGTCGACTTCGGTGTTTGAGCAGTTCTTC. Translation gives CAISESTSVFEQFF.

For this clonotype: A read error is likely here: a far larger clone is one base away. This chain links TRBV28 with TRBJ2-7; no firm D call. The germline CDR1 and CDR2 sequences are MDHEN and SYDVKM. This CDR3 has 11 amino acids. The CDR3 region has the DNA TGTGCCAGCAGTTCGGCCTACGAGCGGTACTTC. Translation: CASSSAYERYF.

The chain recombines TRBV5-1 with TRBJ2-5, with 14 bases matching TRBD2. With V trimmed by 3 bases and J by 2 bases, 9 bases remained unmatched. CDR1 and CDR2 from the germline V gene are SGHRS and YFSETQ. This CDR3 region has 18 residues. The CDR3 here is CASSSGTSGSLRQETQYF. In DNA form, the CDR3 reads TGCGCCAGCAGCTCCGGGACTAGCGGGAGTCTCAGACAAGAGACCCAGTACTTC. Full variable domain (remainder filled in from reference TRBV5-1 and TRBJ2-5): KAGVTQTPRYLIKTRGQQVTLSCSPISGHRSVSWYQQTPGQGLQFLFEYFSETQRNKGNFPGRFSGRQFSNSRSEMNVSTLELGDSALYLCASSSGTSGSLRQETQYFGPGTRLLVL.